This TCR beta chain derives from a study of CD8+CD57+ T cells in acquired aplastic anemia. Study details: Across the sorted CD4+ and CD8+ cells, DNA amounts averaged about 3.2 ug.

An expansion of CD8+CD57+ cells by flow cytometry had been shown in patients chosen for sequencing. Patients, without exception, had severe acquired aplastic anemia. V was cut by 6 bases and J by 0 bases, with 6 bases left in between. Germline lookup yields CDR1 SGHTA and CDR2 FQGNSA. The CDR3 is 14 residues long. Profiling that covered TCR beta VDJ and CDR3 relied on genomic DNA as its template. Each CDR3 protein is one row after TCRdb ran MiXCR on the reads. The sample holds approximately 150,000 distinct CDR3 sequences, around half seen once. Sequenced sample: sorted CD4+, CD8+, or CD8+CD57+ T cells (not recorded which) from PBMCs. This TCR was recovered from a human donor with aplastic anemia. The chain links TRBV7-2 to TRBJ1-6; D ambiguous. CDR3: CASSKSSYNSPLHF. The CDR3 DNA follows: TGTGCCAGCAGTAAGAGCTCCTATAATTCACCCCTCCACTTT.